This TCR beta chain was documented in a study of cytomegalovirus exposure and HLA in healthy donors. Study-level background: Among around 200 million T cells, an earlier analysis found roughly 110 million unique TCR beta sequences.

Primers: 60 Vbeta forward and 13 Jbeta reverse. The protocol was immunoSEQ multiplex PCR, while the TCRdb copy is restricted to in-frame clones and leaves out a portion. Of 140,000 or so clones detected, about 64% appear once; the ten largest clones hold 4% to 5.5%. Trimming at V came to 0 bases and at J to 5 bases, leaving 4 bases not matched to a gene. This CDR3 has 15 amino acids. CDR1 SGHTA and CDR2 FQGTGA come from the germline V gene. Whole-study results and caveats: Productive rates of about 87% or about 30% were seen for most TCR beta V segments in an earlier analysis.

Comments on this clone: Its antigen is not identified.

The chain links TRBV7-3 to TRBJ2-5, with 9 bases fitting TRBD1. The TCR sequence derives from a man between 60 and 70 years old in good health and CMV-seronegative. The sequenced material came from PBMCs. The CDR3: CASSLTGQGRETQYF. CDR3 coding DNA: TGTGCCAGCAGCTTAACGGGACAGGGAAGGGAGACCCAGTACTTC.